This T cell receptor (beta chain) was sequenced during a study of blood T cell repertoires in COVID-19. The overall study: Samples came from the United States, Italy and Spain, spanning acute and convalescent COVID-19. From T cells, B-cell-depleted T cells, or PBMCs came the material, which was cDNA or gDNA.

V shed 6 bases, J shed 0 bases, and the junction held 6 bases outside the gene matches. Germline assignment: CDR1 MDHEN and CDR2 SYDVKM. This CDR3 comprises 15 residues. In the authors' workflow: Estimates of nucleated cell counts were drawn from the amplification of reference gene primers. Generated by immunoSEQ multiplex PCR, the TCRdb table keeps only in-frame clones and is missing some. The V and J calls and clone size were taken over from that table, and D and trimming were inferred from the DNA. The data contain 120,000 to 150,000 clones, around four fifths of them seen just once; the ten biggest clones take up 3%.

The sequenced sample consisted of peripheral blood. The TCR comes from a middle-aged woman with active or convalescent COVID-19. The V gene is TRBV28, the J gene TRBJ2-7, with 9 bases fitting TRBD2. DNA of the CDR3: TGTGCCAGCAGCCTAGCGGGATTGAGCTCCTACGAGCAGTACTTC. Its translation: CASSLAGLSSYEQYF.